This T cell receptor beta chain was documented in a study of cytomegalovirus exposure and HLA in healthy donors. Study-wide points: Clonal expansion was found to be greater in HLA-associated TCR beta chains than in equally common others in a later analysis.

The CDR3 is made up of 15 amino acids. V was clipped by 8 bases and J by 1 base, with 14 bases between them. The V gene's germline CDR1 is MNHEY and CDR2 SMNVEV (reference sequence). The PCR was carried out with 60 Vbeta primers and 13 Jbeta primers. The table came from immunoSEQ multiplex PCR; TCRdb's copy has only in-frame clones and leaves some out. In all, the sample yields some 130,000 clones. As for this clone: Its antigen remains unknown.

The chain couples TRBV27 to TRBJ2-2, with D possibly TRBD1 on 6 matching bases. Sequences were obtained from PBMCs. This TCR derives from a woman in her 40s in good health and CMV-seropositive. CDR3 protein: CASSTWGQNTGELFF. In nucleotides, the CDR3 is TGTGCCAGCTCAACATGGGGACAGAACACCGGGGAGCTGTTTTTT.